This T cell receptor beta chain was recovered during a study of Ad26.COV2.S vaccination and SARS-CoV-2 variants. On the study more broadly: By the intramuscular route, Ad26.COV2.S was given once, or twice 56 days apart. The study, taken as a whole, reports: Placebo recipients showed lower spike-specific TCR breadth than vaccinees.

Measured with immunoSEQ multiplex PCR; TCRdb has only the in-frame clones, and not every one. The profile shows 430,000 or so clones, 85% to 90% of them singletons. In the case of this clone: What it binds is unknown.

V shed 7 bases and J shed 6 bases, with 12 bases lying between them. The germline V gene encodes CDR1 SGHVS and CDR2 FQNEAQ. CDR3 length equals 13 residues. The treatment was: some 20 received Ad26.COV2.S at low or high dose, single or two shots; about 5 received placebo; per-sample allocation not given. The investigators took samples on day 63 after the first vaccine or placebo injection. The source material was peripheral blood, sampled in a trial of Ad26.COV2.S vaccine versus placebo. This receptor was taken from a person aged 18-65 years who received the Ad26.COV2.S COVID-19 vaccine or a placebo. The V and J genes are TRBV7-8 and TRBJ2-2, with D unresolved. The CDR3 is CASTYYLAGELFF. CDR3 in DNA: TGTGCCAGCACCTACTACCTCGCCGGGGAGCTGTTTTTT.